Included here is one T cell receptor (beta chain) sequence, with context. Its antigen is as yet unknown. The PCR was carried out with 60 Vbeta primers and 13 Jbeta primers. The method was immunoSEQ multiplex PCR; TCRdb's version includes in-frame clones alone and lacks a portion of them. The sample shows some 150,000 clones, roughly three quarters of them seen only once. Each of the donors was a healthy bone marrow donor. The record originates from a study of cytomegalovirus exposure and HLA in healthy donors. Study-level findings and limits: The study designated over 150 TCR beta chains cytomegalovirus-associated. In a later analysis, specific HLA alleles were associated with more than 15,000 TCR beta sequences at a 0.05 false discovery rate.

The sample consisted of PBMCs. The origin of this receptor is a woman in her 30s in good health and CMV-seronegative.

CDR3 in amino acids: CASSRLPGQGVHEQFF. DNA for the CDR3: TGTGCCAGCAGCCGTCTACCGGGACAGGGGGTTCATGAGCAGTTCTTC. The genes are TRBV7-8 and TRBJ2-1; 11 bases agree with TRBD1. Germline V gene data show CDR1 as SGHVS and CDR2 as FQNEAQ. Trimming cost V 5 bases and J 8 bases; bases outside gene matches: 11. The CDR3 is 16 amino acids.